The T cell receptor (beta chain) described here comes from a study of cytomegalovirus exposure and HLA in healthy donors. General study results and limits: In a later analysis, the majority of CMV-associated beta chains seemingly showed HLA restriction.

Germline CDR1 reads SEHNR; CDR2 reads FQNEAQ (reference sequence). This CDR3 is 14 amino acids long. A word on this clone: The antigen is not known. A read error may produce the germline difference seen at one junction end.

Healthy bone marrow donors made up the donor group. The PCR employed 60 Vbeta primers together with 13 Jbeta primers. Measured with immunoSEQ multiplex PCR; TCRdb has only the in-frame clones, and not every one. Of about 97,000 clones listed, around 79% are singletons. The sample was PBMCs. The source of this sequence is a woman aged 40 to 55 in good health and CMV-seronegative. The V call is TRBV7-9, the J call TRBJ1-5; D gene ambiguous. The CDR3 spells CSSSLFRLKWPQHF. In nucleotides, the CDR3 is TGTTCCAGCAGCTTATTCAGACTAAAGTGGCCCCAGCATTTT.